The 19 T cell receptor beta chains below were found in one sample sequenced in a study of identical twins. TCRdb reanalysed the 5' RACE reads using MiXCR and keeps one entry per CDR3 protein. Of some 600,000 distinct CDR3 sequences in the sample, about 7% were seen once. These data were likewise used in another study, on yellow fever vaccine responses in identical twins.

Input material: PBMCs. These receptors originate from a woman under 30 in good health.

This clonotype was seen a few times. The genes are TRBV3-1 and TRBJ2-1, with a tentative D call TRBD2 (6 bases). The CDR3 has 15 residues. The V end lost 4 bases, the J end lost 10 bases, and 20 bases lay between the germline ends. The germline CDR1 and CDR2 sequences are LGHDT and YNNKEL (reference sequence). CDR3 sequence (DNA): TGTGCCAGCAGCCCTCAGCGGGCTGGAAATACAGAGCAGTTCTTC. Amino acid sequence: CASSPQRAGNTEQFF.

Ten or more counts support this clonotype. The chain employs TRBV12-3 or TRBV12-4 and TRBJ1-2; D not certain. The CDR3 has 14 residues. V was pared by 6 bases and J by 0 bases, with 11 bases between. CDR3 loop: CASSSGRTNYGYTF. CDR3 in DNA: TGTGCCAGCAGCTCGGGCAGAACTAACTATGGCTACACCTTC.

This clonotype was counted many times. The V and J genes are TRBV21-1 and TRBJ2-4; the DNA was not compared with TRBD1, the D call given in the table. TRBV21-1 is listed as a pseudogene. This CDR3 comprises 18 residues. The CDR3 DNA reads TGTGCCAGCAGCAAAGTGGCCCGGGACAGCATGTCCAAAAACATTCAGTACTTC. Encoded protein: CASSKVARDSMSKNIQYF.

This clonotype was seen a handful of times. The chain uses TRBV20-1 and TRBJ1-6, with D possibly being TRBD1 (5 bases). The CDR3 has 16 residues. Germline CDR1 is DFQATT and CDR2 is SNEGSKA (reference sequence). V dropped 1 base and J dropped 0 bases, with 10 bases sitting between them. CDR3 amino acids: CSARGDGSSYNSPLHF. CDR3 DNA: TGCAGTGCTAGAGGGGACGGAAGCTCCTATAATTCACCCCTCCACTTT.

This clonotype occurred many times. CDR3 loop: CASSLEDRGHYGYTF. DNA for the CDR3: TGTGCCAGCAGCCTAGAGGACAGGGGACACTATGGCTACACCTTC. V usage is TRBV14 and J usage is TRBJ1-2; 9 nucleotides agree with TRBD1. V was clipped by 4 bases and J by 3 bases; unmatched bases: 6. The CDR3 length is 15 residues. Germline V gene data show CDR1 as SGHDN and CDR2 as FVKESK.

The V gene is TRBV7-9, the J gene TRBJ1-2, with TRBD1 matching over 10 bases. Germline-derived CDR1 and CDR2 are SEHNR and FQNEAQ (reference sequence). V lost 5 bases, J lost 5 bases, and 11 bases stayed unmatched. CDR3 length: 16 residues. CDR3 loop: CASSPSGTGVSYGYTF. The CDR3 DNA reads as TGTGCCAGCAGCCCCTCCGGGACAGGGGTCTCGTATGGCTACACCTTC. The variable domain in full, with the rest retrieved from reference TRBV7-9 and TRBJ1-2, is DTGVSQNPRHKITKRGQNVTFRCDPISEHNRLYWYRQTLGQGPEFLTYFQNEAQLEKSRLLSDRFSAERPKGSFSTLEIQRTEQGDSAMYLCASSPSGTGVSYGYTFGSGTRLTVV.

At least ten counts were recorded for this clonotype. The rearrangement uses TRBV12-3 or TRBV12-4 and TRBJ2-2, with TRBD1 identical over 10 bases. V was clipped by 3 bases and J by 4 bases; unmatched bases: 5. This CDR3 comprises 16 residues. The CDR3 region has the DNA TGTGCCAGCAGTTTTCGGACAGGGGGAGGCACCGGGGAGCTGTTTTTT. This encodes CASSFRTGGGTGELFF.

This rearrangement joins TRBV15 to TRBJ2-2; D is possibly TRBD1 or TRBD2 (6 bases each). There are 16 residues in the CDR3. Per the germline V gene, CDR1 is LNHNV and CDR2 is YYDKDF (reference sequence). V lost 1 base and J 5 bases, leaving 14 bases between the germline ends. CDR3 in DNA: TGTGCCACCAGCAGAGTAAGGGGGGCTGGTACCGGGGAGCTGTTTTTT. This encodes CATSRVRGAGTGELFF.

This clonotype was seen at least ten times. The J gene is TRBJ2-7, the V gene TRBV29-1, with TRBD1 matching over 8 bases. Germline CDR1 reads SQVTM; CDR2 reads ANQGSEA. This CDR3 is 16 amino acids long. V was clipped by 8 bases and J by 2 bases; unmatched bases: 17. The CDR3 sequence: CSTRKTGDRGPYEQYF. Here the CDR3 DNA reads TGCAGCACCAGAAAGACTGGCGACAGGGGACCCTACGAGCAGTACTTC.

This clonotype was counted between two and nine times. This rearrangement joins TRBV20-1 to TRBJ1-5; D perhaps matches TRBD1 (6 bases). The CDR3 runs 14 residues. The germline CDR1 and CDR2 sequences are DFQATT and SNEGSKA (reference sequence). Trimming removed 3 bases at V and 1 base at J, with 10 bases between. CDR3 residues: CSASRGQSNQPQHF. Written as DNA, the CDR3 is TGCAGTGCTAGCCGAGGACAGAGCAATCAGCCCCAGCATTTT.

This clonotype was seen a few times. The chain joins TRBV11-2 to TRBJ2-2; D ambiguous. In germline, CDR1 is SGHAT, CDR2 FQNNGV. The V end lost 4 bases, the J end lost 5 bases, and 14 bases lay between the germline ends. CDR3 size: 15 residues. The CDR3 nucleotides read TGTGCCAGCAGCTCCCCAGGTGTAACTACCGGGGAGCTGTTTTTT. It codes for CASSSPGVTTGELFF.

This clonotype occurred many times. The V gene is TRBV6-5, the J gene TRBJ2-1; a weak D match, TRBD2 (6 bases). CDR1 is MNHEY, CDR2 SVGAGI, per germline. The CDR3 length is 14 residues. Trimming shortened V by 0 bases and J by 4 bases, and 7 bases separated the two germline ends. CDR3 residues: CASSYSSGYNEQFF. CDR3 DNA: TGTGCCAGCAGTTACTCCAGCGGGTACAATGAGCAGTTCTTC.

The J gene is TRBJ2-7, the V gene TRBV20-1; TRBD2 is a possible D gene (5 bases). Germline-derived CDR1 and CDR2 are DFQATT and SNEGSKA (reference sequence). CDR3 size: 13 residues. Trimming took 3 bases from V and 0 from J, leaving 9 bases between them. The CDR3 sequence: CSARAGVSYEQYF. The DNA of the CDR3 is TGCAGTGCTAGGGCCGGGGTCTCCTACGAGCAGTACTTC.

This clonotype was seen more than once but under ten times. The gene calls are TRBV11-2 and TRBJ2-7; D is perhaps TRBD1 or TRBD2 (5 bases each). This CDR3 has 14 residues. V was trimmed by 2 bases and J by 3 bases, leaving 11 bases between them. From germline, CDR1 is SGHAT and CDR2 FQNNGV. DNA of the CDR3: TGTGCCAGCAGCTTAACGAGGGGAAGCTACGAGCAGTACGTC. Its translation: CASSLTRGSYEQYV.

This clonotype showed up just a few times. The chain employs TRBV7-8 and TRBJ2-3; D may be TRBD1 (6 bases). Germline V CDR1 and CDR2: SGHVS, FQNEAQ. This CDR3 contains 16 residues. The V end lost 3 bases, the J end lost 2 bases, and 15 bases lay between the germline ends. The CDR3 sequence: CASSFPGHELTDTQYF. The CDR3 DNA sequence: TGTGCCAGCAGCTTTCCGGGACACGAACTCACAGATACGCAGTATTTT. The whole variable domain, filled in from reference TRBV7-8 and TRBJ2-3, reads GAGVSQSPRYKVAKRGQDVALRCDPISGHVSLFWYQQALGQGPEFLTYFQNEAQLDKSGLPSDRFFAERPEGSVSTLKIQRTQQEDSAVYLCASSFPGHELTDTQYFGPGTRLTVL.

This clonotype was seen at least ten times. The gene calls are TRBV20-1 and TRBJ1-1, with a tentative D call TRBD1 (5 bases). The germline gives CDR1 DFQATT, CDR2 SNEGSKA (reference sequence). V was pared by 0 bases and J by 1 base, with 12 bases between. This CDR3 contains 15 residues. CDR3 nucleotide sequence: TGCAGTGCTAGAGAACGGGGACGGACGAACACTGAAGCTTTCTTT. Protein sequence: CSARERGRTNTEAFF.

This clonotype has at least ten counts. This chain joins TRBV28 and TRBJ1-2, with D uncertain. The V gene lost 4 bases and the J gene lost 3 bases, with 9 bases spanning the gap. The CDR3 is 13 amino acids. Germline assignment: CDR1 MDHEN and CDR2 SYDVKM. The CDR3 DNA reads as TGTGCCAGCAGTTCCCCCCTCGACTATGGCTACACCTTC. This translates into CASSSPLDYGYTF.

This clonotype was found a few times. The genes are TRBV4-1 and TRBJ2-5; 11 positions agree with TRBD2. In germline, CDR1 is MGHRA, CDR2 YSYEKL. V lost 3 bases to trimming and J lost 2 bases; unmatched junction nucleotides: 2. The CDR3 has 15 amino acids. CDR3 DNA sequence: TGCGCCAGCAGCCACAGACTAGCGGGACAAGAGACCCAGTACTTC. Protein product: CASSHRLAGQETQYF.

V is TRBV9 and J is TRBJ2-1; the D gene is possibly TRBD1 (6 bases). The germline V gene encodes CDR1 SGDLS and CDR2 YYNGEE. The CDR3 consists of 11 residues. Trimming took 7 bases from V and 8 from J, leaving 10 bases between them. CDR3 sequence reads: CASGQLHEQFF. The CDR3 coding sequence is TGTGCCAGCGGACAGCTGCATGAGCAGTTCTTC.